Below are 2 T cell receptor beta chains sequenced from a single sample in a study of blood T cell repertoires in COVID-19 (TCRdb year 2020). Library generation was performed with the immunoSEQ multiplex PCR assay. TCRdb holds this immuneACCESS table with in-frame rearrangements only. Some clones are missing; in checked studies, unresolved V genes explain under half, and the rest has no known cause. The sample profile shows more than 300,000 clones; over 80% of them were found once. Over 6% of the sample comes from the top ten. The sample was peripheral blood. Every receptor here comes from a woman aged 45-60 years with COVID-19, enrolled during active disease.

The V call is TRBV5-8, the J call TRBJ2-1; a weak D match, TRBD1 (5 bases). The CDR3 is made up of 14 amino acids. The ends were cut back, 1 base at V and 8 bases at J, with 13 bases in the middle. Germline V lookup: CDR1 SGHTS, CDR2 YDEGEE. CDR3 sequence reads: CASSLKAGFDEQFF. The CDR3, as DNA: TGTGCCAGCAGCTTGAAGGCAGGGTTCGATGAGCAGTTCTTC.

The rearrangement joins TRBV18 to TRBJ2-3; the match to TRBD2 covers 8 bases. The CDR3 is 16 residues long. Unmatched junction bases numbered 6, after V lost 1 base and J lost 3 bases. Germline V gene sequence: CDR1 KGHSH, CDR2 LQKENI. CDR3 amino acids: CASSPLAGSGTDTQYF. The DNA for the CDR3 is TGTGCCAGCTCACCACTAGCGGGGAGTGGAACAGATACGCAGTATTTT.